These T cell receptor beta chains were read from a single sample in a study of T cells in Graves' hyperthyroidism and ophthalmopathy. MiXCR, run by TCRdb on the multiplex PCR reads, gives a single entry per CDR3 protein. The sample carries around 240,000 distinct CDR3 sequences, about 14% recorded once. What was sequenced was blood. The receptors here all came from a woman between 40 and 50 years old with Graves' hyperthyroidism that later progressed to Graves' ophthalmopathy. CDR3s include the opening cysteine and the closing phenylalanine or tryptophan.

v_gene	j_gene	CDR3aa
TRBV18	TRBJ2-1	CASSPNRGRIGDEQFF
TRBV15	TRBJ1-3	CATSSGQATGNTIYF
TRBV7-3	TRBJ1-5	CASSLRDSPSNQPQHF
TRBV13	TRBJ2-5	CASSDTRVFTETQYF
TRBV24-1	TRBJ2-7	CATSDNLATASYEQYF
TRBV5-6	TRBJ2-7	CASSGRVTGIYEQYF
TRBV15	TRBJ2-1	CATSRDFASHYEQFF
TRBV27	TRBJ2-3	CASSLSIAGSTDTQYF
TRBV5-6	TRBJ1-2	CASSYPTGSTFNGYTF
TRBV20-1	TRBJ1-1	CSASKDLMNTEAFF